One T cell receptor beta chain is described in this entry. Its cognate antigen is unknown. Other DNA sequences of this sample code for an identical CDR3. This specimen comes from a study of shared clonotypes between healthy human individuals. Study outcomes and limitations: Several donors showed sharing of approximately 5% of naive CD4 clonotypes. A reduction in generation probabilities was seen for non-shared clonotypes relative to those shared by all four donors.

Splitting of CD4+ cells produced CD45RA+ naive and CD45RA-negative memory subsets. The genomic DNA of each subset was split evenly across several immunoSEQ plates. Clones were read by immunoSEQ multiplex PCR, and TCRdb kept only the in-frame ones, dropping some. The sample includes more than 850,000 clones, around 78% of them seen just once. The TCR originated in a man aged 18 to 29 in good health. Some clones in this sample may be carry-over from other donors' samples. The sample comprised memory CD4+ T cells from PBMCs. Subset given: CD45RA-negative fraction.

The CDR3 reads CSVAGEETQYF. The CDR3 nucleotides are TGCAGTGTAGCGGGAGAAGAGACCCAGTACTTC. The chain couples TRBV20-1 to TRBJ2-5; TRBD2 matches at 9 bases. The CDR3 is 11 residues long. CDR1 and CDR2 from the germline V gene are DFQATT and SNEGSKA (reference sequence). Trimming removed 7 bases from V and 3 bases from J; junction bases left unmatched: 0.